This TCR beta chain is from a study of T cell responses to AZD1222 COVID-19 vaccine. Study-level results: Clonal diversity was possibly underestimated; the donors were predominantly white British and more often female. Spike-specific TCR depth and breadth grew after two AZD1222 doses. The study identified only five to seven AZD1222 recipients as seropositive at baseline. Samples come after the peak T cell response, not at day 14.

Note on this clone: Its specificity is unknown.

Assay used: immunoSEQ multiplex PCR; TCRdb lists only in-frame clones, some missing. The table has roughly 80,000 clones, 75% to 95% seen once. The starting material was peripheral blood, obtained on day 0 of MenACWY control vaccination. The TCR sequence derives from an adult in good health.

The CDR3 here is CASSHGDRALLAGGNTIYF. CDR3 DNA: TGCGCCAGCAGCCATGGGGACAGGGCCCTGCTTGCGGGGGGAAACACCATATATTTT. This chain connects TRBV4-1 to TRBJ1-3, with 9 bases aligning to TRBD1. CDR1 and CDR2 from the germline V gene are MGHRA and YSYEKL. V dropped 3 bases and J dropped 4; count of bases not matched to a gene: 16. This CDR3 region has 19 residues.